This TCR beta chain is drawn from a study of cytomegalovirus exposure and HLA in healthy donors. A word on this clone: Its target is unknown.

The CDR3 length is 15 residues. In germline, CDR1 is SGHRS, CDR2 YFSETQ. V lost 2 bases and J 4 bases, leaving 16 bases between the germline ends. Use of 60 Vbeta and 13 Jbeta primers characterized the PCR. The repertoire was sequenced with immunoSEQ multiplex PCR; TCRdb's copy has only in-frame clones and lacks some. The data show 200,000 or so clones, with 75% to 90% seen just once and about 0.8% held by the top ten. Study-level points and caveats: By a later analysis, the bulk of CMV-associated TCR beta chains appeared HLA-restricted.

V is TRBV5-1 and J is TRBJ2-7, with D possibly TRBD1 on 6 matching bases. The TCR comes from a woman under 30 in good health and CMV-seronegative. Input material: PBMCs. The CDR3 DNA sequence: TGCGCCAGCAGCTTACAGGGAGATGGGGTATACGAGCAGTACTTC. Protein sequence: CASSLQGDGVYEQYF.